These 3 T cell receptor beta chains were sequenced from one sample in a study of blood T cells in healthy people across ages. With a J-beta primer mix and a sample-barcoded 5' primer, a second PCR ran about 7 to 11 cycles. TCRdb ran MiXCR on the 5' RACE reads and lists one entry per CDR3 protein. The table records 630,000 or so distinct CDR3 sequences, about 30% of them present only once. The sequenced sample was blood. The receptor set was obtained from a woman older than 75 in good health.

The V and J genes are TRBV11-2 and TRBJ2-2, with D possibly being TRBD1 or TRBD2 (6 bases each). The V gene's germline CDR1 is SGHAT and CDR2 FQNNGV. This CDR3 comprises 15 residues. V lost 0 bases and J 4 bases, leaving 9 bases between the germline ends. CDR3 amino acids: CASSLDGGLTGELFF. In nucleotides, the CDR3 is TGTGCCAGCAGCTTAGACGGGGGCCTCACCGGGGAGCTGTTTTTT.

At least ten counts were recorded for this clonotype. The V gene is TRBV20-1, the J gene TRBJ2-5, with TRBD2 matching 7 bases. The CDR3 extends over 12 amino acids. J gave up 3 bases and V 5 bases, and 3 bases lay outside the gene matches. Germline CDR1 is DFQATT and CDR2 is SNEGSKA (reference sequence). In DNA form, the CDR3 reads TGCAGTGCTGGGGGGGTGAAAGAGACCCAGTACTTC. It yields the protein CSAGGVKETQYF.

The chain combines TRBV7-8 with TRBJ1-5; the D gene is possibly TRBD1 (5 bases). The CDR3 is 14 residues long. Trimming cost V 4 bases and J 6 bases, with 13 bases left between them. Germline loops: CDR1 SGHVS, CDR2 FQNEAQ. This CDR3 is CASSSLGGSQPQHF. CDR3 DNA: TGTGCCAGCAGCTCGCTGGGGGGAAGTCAGCCCCAGCATTTT.